These 6 T cell receptor beta chains share one sample of origin, sequenced in a study of monozygotic twins with inflammatory bowel disease. With the 5' RACE reads reprocessed, TCRdb shows one record per CDR3 protein and no DNA. The sample totals approximately 330,000 distinct CDR3 sequences. The sequencing sample was made of blood. The receptors stem from a human donor with ulcerative colitis or Crohn's disease, or a healthy co-twin of an affected twin (not recorded which).

The genes are TRBV14 and TRBJ2-7; without DNA, the TCRdb call of TRBD2 cannot be checked. The CDR3 consists of 16 residues. Germline values: CDR1 SGHDN, CDR2 FVKESK. The CDR3 protein is CASSQDRGWRNYEQYF.

The chain combines TRBV12-3 or TRBV12-4 with TRBJ2-1. The CDR3 loop spans 12 amino acids. Here the CDR3 reads CASSAQYNEQFF.

The V call is TRBV18, the J call TRBJ1-1; TCRdb proposes TRBD1, but this gene call is untestable without DNA. Germline-derived CDR1 and CDR2 are KGHSH and LQKENI. This CDR3 is built from 18 residues. The CDR3 sequence is CASSPIGHGEIMNTEAFF.

V usage is TRBV11-2 and J usage is TRBJ2-1; as DNA is missing, the TRBD1 call by TCRdb cannot be tested. This CDR3 is built from 17 residues. Germline lookup yields CDR1 SGHAT and CDR2 FQNNGV. The CDR3 sequence is CASSIFLDREGINEQFF.

This chain links TRBV20-1 with TRBJ2-7. Germline loops: CDR1 DFQATT, CDR2 SNEGSKA (reference sequence). CDR3 size: 14 residues. The chain's CDR3 is CSASSVNGAYEQYF.

CDR3 residues: CASSGASSPGANVLTF. The rearrangement uses TRBV2 and TRBJ2-6; the D gene TCRdb calls, TRBD2, cannot be checked with no DNA. Germline CDR1 reads SNHLY; CDR2 reads FYNNEI. This CDR3 spans 16 amino acids.